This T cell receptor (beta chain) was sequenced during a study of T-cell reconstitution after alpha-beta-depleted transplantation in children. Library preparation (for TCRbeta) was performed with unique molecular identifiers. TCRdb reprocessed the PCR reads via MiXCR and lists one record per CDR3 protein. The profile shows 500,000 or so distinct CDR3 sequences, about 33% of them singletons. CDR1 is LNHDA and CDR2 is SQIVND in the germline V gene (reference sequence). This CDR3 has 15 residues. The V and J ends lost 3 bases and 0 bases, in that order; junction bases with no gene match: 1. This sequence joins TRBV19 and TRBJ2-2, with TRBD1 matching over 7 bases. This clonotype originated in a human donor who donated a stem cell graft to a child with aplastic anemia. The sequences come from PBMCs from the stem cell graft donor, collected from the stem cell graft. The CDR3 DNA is TGTGCCAGTAGTATGACAGGGACGAACACCGGGGAGCTGTTTTTT. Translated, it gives CASSMTGTNTGELFF.